These 21 T cell receptor beta chains were all obtained from the same sample, sequenced in a study of CD8+ T cells in alopecia areata. cDNA reverse transcribed from extracted RNA served as the sequencing template. Libraries were prepared by immunoSEQ multiplex PCR; TCRdb keeps only in-frame clonotypes and omits some of them. This table holds over 150,000 clones, around three fifths found once. The treatment: oral pan-JAK inhibitor, 5-10 mg twice daily. The specimen was CD4+ T cells sorted from blood, collected at week 24, from a patient treated with tofacitinib. The receptors shown here come from a human donor with alopecia areata.

V and J are TRBV5-6 and TRBJ2-5; the D is unclear. This CDR3 has 13 amino acids. CDR1 is SGHDT and CDR2 is YYEEEE in the germline V gene. The germline V and J ends were trimmed by 1 base and 3 bases, with 7 bases remaining between them. Here the CDR3 DNA reads TGTGCCAGCAGCTTGATGGTTGAAGAGACCCAGTACTTC. This sequence encodes CASSLMVEETQYF.

V gene TRBV29-1 combines with J gene TRBJ2-5; no reliable D call. CDR1 and CDR2 (germline): SQVTM, ANQGSEA. The CDR3 contains 13 residues. Trimming removed 2 bases from V and 1 base from J, with 8 bases in between. Here the CDR3 reads CSVEPRLQETQYF. DNA of the CDR3: TGCAGCGTTGAACCCAGGCTCCAAGAGACCCAGTACTTC.

This clone appeared many times. This chain connects TRBV28 to TRBJ1-2, with D unclear. Trimming removed 6 bases from V and 0 bases from J, with 11 bases in between. Germline CDR1 reads MDHEN; CDR2 reads SYDVKM. This CDR3 region has 14 residues. The CDR3 protein is CASRLGNANYGYTF. In DNA form, the CDR3 reads TGTGCCAGCAGGTTGGGAAACGCTAACTATGGCTACACCTTC.

This chain connects TRBV19 to TRBJ1-2; maybe TRBD1 (5 bases). The CDR3 runs to 15 residues. Germline CDR1 LNHDA, CDR2 SQIVND (reference sequence). V lost 3 bases to trimming and J lost 4 bases, with 15 bases between them. CDR3 in amino acids: CASSMSGAGVYGYTF. The CDR3 nucleotides are TGTGCCAGTAGTATGAGTGGGGCAGGAGTCTATGGCTACACCTTC.

The chain links TRBV27 to TRBJ1-6; D ambiguous. Germline CDR1 MNHEY, CDR2 SMNVEV (reference sequence). CDR3 length: 14 amino acids. V was cut by 5 bases and J by 9 bases, with 14 bases left in between. The CDR3 reads CASSPRQDRSPLHF. The CDR3 region has the DNA TGTGCCAGCAGTCCACGGCAGGATCGTTCACCCCTCCACTTT.

This chain connects TRBV30 to TRBJ2-5, with D possibly TRBD1 on 5 matching bases. Looked up from germline, CDR1 is GTSNPN and CDR2 is SVGIG (reference sequence). Trimming removed 0 bases at V and 2 bases at J, with 7 bases between. The CDR3 spans 13 residues. The CDR3 sequence: CAWSVAGQETQYF. The CDR3 bases are TGTGCCTGGAGTGTAGCAGGGCAAGAGACCCAGTACTTC.

The genes are TRBV30 and TRBJ2-6, with 8 bases aligning to TRBD1. The CDR3 loop spans 14 amino acids. After removal of 7 bases from V and 2 bases from J, the junction contained 4 bases not matched to a gene. Germline V gives CDR1 GTSNPN, CDR2 SVGIG (reference sequence). The CDR3 sequence: CALTDRAGANVLTF. CDR3 nucleotide sequence: TGTGCCTTGACGGACAGGGCTGGGGCCAACGTCCTGACTTTC.

The rearrangement links TRBV30 to TRBJ2-5, with TRBD2 matching 8 bases. Trimming at V came to 0 bases and at J to 7 bases, leaving 7 bases not matched to a gene. This CDR3 comprises 14 residues. CDR1 is GTSNPN, CDR2 SVGIG, per germline (reference sequence). DNA of the CDR3: TGTGCCTGGAGTGTAACGGGGGGGATGGGGACCCAGTACTTC. This gives the protein CAWSVTGGMGTQYF. Supplemented by reference TRBV30 and TRBJ2-5, the full variable domain reads SQTIHQWPATLVQPVGSPLSLECTVEGTSNPNLYWYRQAAGRGLQLLFYSVGIGQISSEVPQNLSASRPQDRQFILSSKKLLLSDSGFYLCAWSVTGGMGTQYFGPGTRLLVL.

This clone appeared a few times. The gene calls are TRBV4-1 and TRBJ2-5; 8 nucleotides align to TRBD2. V lost 1 base and J lost 6; bases outside the gene matches: 4. The length of the CDR3 is 14 residues. CDR1 and CDR2 (germline): MGHRA, YSYEKL. DNA for the CDR3: TGCGCCAGCAGCCAAGGTCCGGGGGGGCAGACCCAGTACTTC. Translated, it gives CASSQGPGGQTQYF.

The genes are TRBV29-1 and TRBJ1-5; no definite D call. Per the germline V gene, CDR1 is SQVTM and CDR2 is ANQGSEA. This CDR3 contains 16 residues. Trimming left V 6 bases short and J 10 bases short, with 28 bases between. The CDR3, as DNA: TGCAGCGTGATTTTTGGAGGAAGTTCGCAATCTGATCCCCAGCATTTT. Its protein is CSVIFGGSSQSDPQHF.

The chain combines TRBV29-1 with TRBJ1-1; TRBD1 matches at 7 bases. After removal of 6 bases from V and 4 bases from J, the junction contained 2 bases not matched to a gene. The CDR3 extends over 11 amino acids. Per the germline V gene, CDR1 is SQVTM and CDR2 is ANQGSEA. The CDR3, as DNA: TGCAGCGTGAACAGGGGCACTGAAGCTTTCTTT. Protein: CSVNRGTEAFF.

V and J are TRBV14 and TRBJ1-3, with 10 bases aligning to TRBD1. Germline V gene sequence: CDR1 SGHDN, CDR2 FVKESK. The V and J ends lost 4 bases and 3 bases, in that order; junction bases with no gene match: 12. CDR3 size: 18 residues. CDR3 sequence (DNA): TGTGCCAGCAGCCTCTGGGCCCGACAGGGGGCTATTGGAAACACCATATATTTT. Residues: CASSLWARQGAIGNTIYF.

The gene calls are TRBV7-2 and TRBJ2-5; 10 bases are a match to TRBD1. CDR3 length: 18 residues. Germline-derived CDR1 and CDR2 are SGHTA and FQGNSA. V was pared by 5 bases and J by 1 base, with 13 bases of the junction left unmatched. The CDR3 bases are TGTGCCAGCAGCGCAAGACAGGGGGCGCCCCCGCCCCAAGAGACCCAGTACTTC. The encoded protein is CASSARQGAPPPQETQYF.

CDR3 amino acids: CSSQWGQGTTSTDTQYF. In nucleotides, the CDR3 is TGCAGCTCCCAGTGGGGACAGGGAACAACTAGCACAGATACGCAGTATTTT. The rearrangement links TRBV29-1 to TRBJ2-3, with 9 nucleotides matching TRBD1. This CDR3 spans 17 amino acids. The trim removed 8 bases at V and 0 bases at J, leaving 15 bases unmatched. Germline V gene data show CDR1 as SQVTM and CDR2 as ANQGSEA.

The J gene is TRBJ2-3, the V gene TRBV2, with 12 bases lining up with TRBD2. The V gene's germline CDR1 is SNHLY and CDR2 FYNNEI. V shed 7 bases, J shed 7 bases, and the junction held 6 bases outside the gene matches. The length of the CDR3 is 14 residues. The CDR3 protein is CASTLAGGINTQYF. The CDR3 coding sequence is TGTGCCAGCACACTAGCGGGGGGTATAAATACGCAGTATTTT.

Note on this clone: The sample holds other DNA sequences that translate to the same CDR3. This sequence joins TRBV7-2 and TRBJ2-5; 8 bases align to TRBD1. This CDR3 contains 14 residues. Germline CDR1 is SGHTA and CDR2 is FQGNSA. V gave up 3 bases and J gave up 3 bases; unmatched junction bases: 3. The DNA of the CDR3 is TGTGCCAGCAGCTTCCCGGACAGGGAAGAGACCCAGTACTTC. Translation gives CASSFPDREETQYF.

A few counts support this clone. The chain couples TRBV4-2 to TRBJ2-7; D perhaps matches TRBD1 (5 bases). The CDR3 has 14 residues. Germline V gene lookup returns CDR1 LGHNA and CDR2 YNFKEQ. V dropped 8 bases and J dropped 3 bases, with 17 bases sitting between them. CDR3 nucleotide sequence: TGTGCCAGCGAAGAACACAACAGGTTCTACGAGCAGTACTTC. It codes for CASEEHNRFYEQYF.

The chain links TRBV7-2 to TRBJ2-5; D is uncertain. V dropped 3 bases and J dropped 5 bases, with 10 bases sitting between them. Germline V gene data show CDR1 as SGHTA and CDR2 as FQGNSA. The CDR3 extends over 13 amino acids. CDR3 sequence (DNA): TGTGCCAGCAGCTTGCAGACAATCGAGACCCAGTACTTC. Translation: CASSLQTIETQYF.

J is TRBJ1-2 and V is TRBV20-1; no definite D call. The germline CDR1 and CDR2 sequences are DFQATT and SNEGSKA (reference sequence). The V end was cut by 0 bases, the J end by 3 bases, with 2 bases between. This CDR3 spans 11 amino acids. The CDR3 DNA sequence: TGCAGTGCTAGAGAACACTATGGCTACACCTTC. Its translation: CSAREHYGYTF.

This clone was detected a few times. The gene calls are TRBV11-2 and TRBJ2-7; tentatively, D is TRBD1 (6 bases). V was trimmed by 5 bases and J by 3 bases, leaving 17 bases between them. Germline V lookup: CDR1 SGHAT, CDR2 FQNNGV. This CDR3 contains 15 residues. The CDR3 nucleotides read TGTGCCAGCAGCGATCCAGGGGTCGTAATCTACGAGCAGTACTTC. This codes for CASSDPGVVIYEQYF.

The chain links TRBV9 to TRBJ2-5; TRBD2 matches 8 bases. Germline CDR1 is SGDLS and CDR2 is YYNGEE. Trimming removed 2 bases from V and 5 bases from J; junction bases left unmatched: 8. CDR3 size: 15 residues. The CDR3 here is CASSVGGSGMETQYF. DNA for the CDR3: TGTGCCAGCAGCGTGGGGGGTAGCGGGATGGAGACCCAGTACTTC.